Described below is a single T cell receptor beta chain sequence and its context. This entry belongs to a study of blood T cell repertoires in COVID-19. Study as a whole: From the United States, Italy and Spain came samples of acute and convalescent COVID-19. Nucleic acid was either cDNA or gDNA, and it came from T cells, B-cell-depleted T cells, or PBMCs.

As originally analysed: Estimation of nucleated cell counts was performed using reference gene primer amplification. Sequenced by immunoSEQ multiplex PCR; TCRdb stores in-frame clones only, minus some. D and trimming were read from the DNA, whereas the V and J calls and clone size are those reported in that table. Found here are approximately 75,000 clones, roughly 85% of them singletons; the top ten hold 4% to 5.5%. The sequenced sample was peripheral blood. The sequence was collected from a man older than 75 with acute or convalescent COVID-19.

CDR3: CASSEGSQNTIYF. The CDR3 DNA sequence: TGTGCCAGCAGTGAAGGGAGTCAAAACACCATATATTTT. This rearrangement joins TRBV6-1 to TRBJ1-3; D is unresolved. CDR3 length: 13 amino acids. Trimming stripped 1 base from V and 6 bases from J, with 7 bases between. Germline V CDR1 and CDR2: MNHNS, SASEGT.